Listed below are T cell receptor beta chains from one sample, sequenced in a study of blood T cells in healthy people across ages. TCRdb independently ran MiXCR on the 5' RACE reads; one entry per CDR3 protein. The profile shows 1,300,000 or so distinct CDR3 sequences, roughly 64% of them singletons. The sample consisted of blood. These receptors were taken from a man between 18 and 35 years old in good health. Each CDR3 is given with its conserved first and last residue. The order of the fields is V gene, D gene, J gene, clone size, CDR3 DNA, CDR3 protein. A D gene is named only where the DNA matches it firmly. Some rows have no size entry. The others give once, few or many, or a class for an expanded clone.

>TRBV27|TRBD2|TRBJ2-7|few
TGTGCCAGCAGCCCGTGGACTAGCAACTACGAGCAGTACTTC
CASSPWTSNYEQYF
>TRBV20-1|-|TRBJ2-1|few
TGCAGTGCTACTACCCTGAGCTCCTACAATGAGCAGTTCTTC
CSATTLSSYNEQFF
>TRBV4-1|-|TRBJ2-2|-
TGCGCCAGCAGCCAAGTTGGGGGAGTATGGACCGGGGAGCTGTTTTTT
CASSQVGGVWTGELFF
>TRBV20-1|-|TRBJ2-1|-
TGCAGTGCTAGAACAACGTCCTACAATGAGCAGTTCTTC
CSARTTSYNEQFF
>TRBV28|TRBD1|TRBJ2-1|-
TGTGCCAGCAGTCCAGACAGGGACCCCTACAATGAGCAGTTCTTC
CASSPDRDPYNEQFF
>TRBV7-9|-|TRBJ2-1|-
TGTGCCAGCAGCCGCTTGCTGGGACTCCGCTCCTACAATGAGCAGTTCTTC
CASSRLLGLRSYNEQFF
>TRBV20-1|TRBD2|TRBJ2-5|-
TGCAGTGCTAACAAGAGGAGACTAGCCGCAGAGACCCAGTACTTC
CSANKRRLAAETQYF
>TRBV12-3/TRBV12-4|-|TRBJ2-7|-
TGTGCCAGCAGTTCTTACCCCTTGGGCGAGCAGTACTTC
CASSSYPLGEQYF
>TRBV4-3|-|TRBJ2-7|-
TGCGCCAGCAGCCAAGGTGTCCTATCAACCCAGTACTTC
CASSQGVLSTQYF
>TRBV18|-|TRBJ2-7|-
TGTGCCAGCTCACCACCATTTAGCTCCTACGAGCAGTACTTC
CASSPPFSSYEQYF
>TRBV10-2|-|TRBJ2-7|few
TGCGCCAGCAGGGAGGGACGGATAGCGGCCGAGCAGTACTTC
CASREGRIAAEQYF
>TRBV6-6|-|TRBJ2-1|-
TGTGCCAGCAGCCGACCCGATCGGGCTGCCTACAATGAGCAGTTCTTC
CASSRPDRAAYNEQFF
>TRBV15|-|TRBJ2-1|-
TGTGCCACGACACCTAGTCGGACGGTGGATGAGCAGTTCTTC
CATTPSRTVDEQFF
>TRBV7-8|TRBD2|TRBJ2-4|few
TGTGCCAGCAGCTTTGGTAGCGGGAGGGCCGGAGAGCAGTACTTC
CASSFGSGRAGEQYF
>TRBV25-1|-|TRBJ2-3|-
TGTGCCAGCAGTGAATATGGTTTCGCGAGCACAGATACGCAGTATTTT
CASSEYGFASTDTQYF
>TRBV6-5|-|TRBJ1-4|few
TGTGCCACCACACAGGGATCAAATGAAAAACTGTTTTTT
CATTQGSNEKLFF
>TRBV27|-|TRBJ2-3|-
TGTGCCAGCAGTTTACGAGTCCCCTCCGTTAAAGATACGCAGTATTTT
CASSLRVPSVKDTQYF
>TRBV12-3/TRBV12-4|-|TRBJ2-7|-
TGTGCCAGCAGTCGTGACAAGGGGTGGTCCTACGAGCAGTACTTC
CASSRDKGWSYEQYF
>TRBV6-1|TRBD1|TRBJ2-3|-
TGTGCCAGCGCGGTCGGGACAGGGCCATACACAGATACGCAGTATTTT
CASAVGTGPYTDTQYF
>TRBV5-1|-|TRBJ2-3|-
TGCGCCAGCAGCGCGGATATCCGCGCAGATACGCAGTATTTT
CASSADIRADTQYF
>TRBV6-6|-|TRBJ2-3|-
TGTGCCAGCACCAAACGGACAGCAGATACGCAGTATTTT
CASTKRTADTQYF
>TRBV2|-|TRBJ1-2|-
TGTGCCATCCCGCGGGTTGGCTACACCTTC
CAIPRVGYTF
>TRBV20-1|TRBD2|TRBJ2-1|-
TGCAGTGCTAGAGCCGGGACTAGTATGGATGAGCAGTTCTTC
CSARAGTSMDEQFF
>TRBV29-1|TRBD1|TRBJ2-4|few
TGCAGCGCCCGGGACAGTAATGGGAACATTCAGTACTTC
CSARDSNGNIQYF
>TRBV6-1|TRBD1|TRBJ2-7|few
TGTGCCAGCCTGGACAGGGGGCGATACGAGCAGTACTTC
CASLDRGRYEQYF
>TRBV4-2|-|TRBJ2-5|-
TGTGCCAGCAGCCAACAGAGCTACGGGGAGACCCAGTACTTC
CASSQQSYGETQYF
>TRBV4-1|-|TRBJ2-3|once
TGCGCCAGCAGCCAAGCGGCTACAGGCACAGATACGCAGTATTTT
CASSQAATGTDTQYF